Reported below is one TCR beta chain. Antigen: not known. These data originate in a study of graft-versus-host responses after intestinal transplantation. The ends were cut back, 6 bases at V and 1 base at J, with 8 bases in the middle. This CDR3 has 13 residues. Germline CDR1 SGHKS, CDR2 YYEKEE (reference sequence). Assay: immunoSEQ multiplex PCR; the TCRdb copy retains only in-frame clones and omits some. The table shows more than 85,000 clones, with more than 85% occurring only once. This TCR came from a human donor who received an intestinal transplant. Sequenced here: unstimulated CD8+ T cells sorted from spleen or lymph node cells, sampled before intestinal transplant. V gene TRBV5-5 combines with J gene TRBJ2-1; D is unclear. DNA for the CDR3: TGTGCCAGCACCGTTTTGTCCTACAATGAGCAGTTCTTC. Its protein product is CASTVLSYNEQFF.